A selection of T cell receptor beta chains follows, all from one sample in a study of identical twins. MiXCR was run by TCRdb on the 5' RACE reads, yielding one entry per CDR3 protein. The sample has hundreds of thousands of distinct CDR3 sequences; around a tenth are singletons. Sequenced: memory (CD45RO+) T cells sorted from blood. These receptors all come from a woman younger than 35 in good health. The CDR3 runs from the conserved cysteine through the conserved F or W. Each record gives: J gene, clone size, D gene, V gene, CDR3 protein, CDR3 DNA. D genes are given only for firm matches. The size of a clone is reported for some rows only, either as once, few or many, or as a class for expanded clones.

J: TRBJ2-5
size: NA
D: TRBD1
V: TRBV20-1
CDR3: CSARTGTAEETQYF
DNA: TGCAGTGCTAGGACCGGGACAGCTGAAGAGACCCAGTACTTC

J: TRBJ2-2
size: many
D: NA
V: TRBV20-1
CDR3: CSAPLQGNTGELFF
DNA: TGCAGTGCCCCGCTGCAGGGGAACACCGGGGAGCTGTTTTTT

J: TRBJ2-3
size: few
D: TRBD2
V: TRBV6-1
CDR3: CASRRAGEADTQYF
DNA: TGTGCCAGCAGGAGAGCGGGGGAAGCAGATACGCAGTATTTT

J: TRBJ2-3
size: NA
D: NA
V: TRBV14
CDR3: CASRRVATDTQYF
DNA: TGTGCCAGCCGCCGGGTTGCAACAGATACGCAGTATTTT

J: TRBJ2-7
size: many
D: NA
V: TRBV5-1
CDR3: CASSLRQTSSYEQYF
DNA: TGCGCCAGCAGCTTGAGACAGACGAGCTCCTACGAGCAGTACTTC

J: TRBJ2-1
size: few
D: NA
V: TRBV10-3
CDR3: CAISESPTSYNEQFF
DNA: TGTGCCATCAGTGAGTCGCCGACCTCCTACAATGAGCAGTTCTTC

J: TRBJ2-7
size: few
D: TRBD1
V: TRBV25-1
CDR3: CASSDTDRGAYEQYF
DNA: TGTGCCAGCAGTGATACGGACAGGGGGGCCTACGAGCAGTACTTC

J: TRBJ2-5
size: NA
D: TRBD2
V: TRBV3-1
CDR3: CASSSQLAGAYQETQYF
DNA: TGTGCCAGCAGCTCTCAATTAGCGGGGGCGTACCAAGAGACCCAGTACTTC

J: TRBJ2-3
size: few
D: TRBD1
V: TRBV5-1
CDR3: CASSSGQGPPADTQYF
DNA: TGCGCCAGCAGCTCGGGACAGGGCCCTCCCGCAGATACGCAGTATTTT

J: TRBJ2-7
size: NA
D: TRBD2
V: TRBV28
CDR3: CASMEGLLVYKQYF
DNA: TGTGCCAGCATGGAGGGACTACTCGTTTACAAGCAGTACTTC

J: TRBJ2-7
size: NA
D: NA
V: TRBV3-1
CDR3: CASRPGESSYEQYF
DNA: TGTGCCAGCAGGCCGGGGGAGAGCTCCTACGAGCAGTACTTC

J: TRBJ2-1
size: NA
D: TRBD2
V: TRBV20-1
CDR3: CSAVAGGLYNEQFF
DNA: TGCAGTGCGGTAGCGGGGGGTCTGTACAATGAGCAGTTCTTC

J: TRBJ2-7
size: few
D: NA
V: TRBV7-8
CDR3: CASSRMTVESYEQYF
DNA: TGTGCCAGCAGCAGAATGACAGTCGAGTCCTACGAGCAGTACTTC

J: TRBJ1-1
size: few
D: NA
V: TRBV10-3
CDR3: CAISEQDGGNTEAFF
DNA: TGTGCCATCAGTGAGCAAGACGGGGGAAACACTGAAGCTTTCTTT

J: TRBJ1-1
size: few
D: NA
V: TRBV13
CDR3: CASSSRTEAFF
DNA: TGTGCCAGCAGCTCTCGCACTGAAGCTTTCTTT

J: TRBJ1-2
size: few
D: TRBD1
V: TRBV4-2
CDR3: CASSGPGQGSLNYGYTF
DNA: TGTGCCAGCAGCGGGCCGGGACAGGGGTCTCTTAACTATGGCTACACCTTC

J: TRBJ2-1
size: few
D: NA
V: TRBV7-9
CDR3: CASSPRGSGNNEQFF
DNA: TGTGCCAGCAGCCCCCGAGGGAGCGGCAACAATGAGCAGTTCTTC

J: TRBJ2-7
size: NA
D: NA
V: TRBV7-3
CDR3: CASSLTPGPGYEQYF
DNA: TGTGCCAGCAGCTTAACTCCGGGCCCCGGCTACGAGCAGTACTTC

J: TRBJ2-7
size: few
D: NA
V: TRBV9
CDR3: CASSEGDYRAGYEQYF
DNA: TGTGCCAGCAGCGAGGGGGACTATAGGGCGGGCTACGAGCAGTACTTC

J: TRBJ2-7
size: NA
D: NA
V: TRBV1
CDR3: CTTTGEKVDEQYF
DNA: TGCACCACTACAGGAGAAAAAGTTGACGAGCAGTACTTC

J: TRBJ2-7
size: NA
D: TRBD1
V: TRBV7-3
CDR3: CASAQGTSYEQYF
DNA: TGTGCCAGTGCACAGGGGACCTCCTACGAGCAGTACTTC

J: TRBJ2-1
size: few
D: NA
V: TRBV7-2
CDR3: CASSLRPGFNEQFF
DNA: TGTGCCAGCAGCTTAAGGCCAGGGTTCAATGAGCAGTTCTTC

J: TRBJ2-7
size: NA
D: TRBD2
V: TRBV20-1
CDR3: CSASWLAGGRPYEQYF
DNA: TGCAGTGCTAGTTGGCTAGCGGGTGGGAGGCCCTACGAGCAGTACTTC

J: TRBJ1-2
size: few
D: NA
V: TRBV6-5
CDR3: CASSSQRSNYGYTF
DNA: TGTGCCAGCAGTTCGCAAAGGAGTAACTATGGCTACACCTTC

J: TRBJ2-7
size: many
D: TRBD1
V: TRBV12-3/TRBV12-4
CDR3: CASSSWTGGSEQYF
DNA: TGTGCCAGCAGTTCATGGACAGGGGGTAGCGAGCAGTACTTC

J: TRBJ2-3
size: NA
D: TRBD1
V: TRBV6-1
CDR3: CASLQGGTDTQYF
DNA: TGTGCCAGCCTACAGGGGGGCACAGATACGCAGTATTTT

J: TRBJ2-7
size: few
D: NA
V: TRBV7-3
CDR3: CASSLIPSRGYEQYF
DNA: TGTGCCAGCAGCTTAATTCCGAGCAGGGGCTACGAGCAGTACTTC

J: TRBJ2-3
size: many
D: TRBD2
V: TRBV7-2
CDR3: CASSLEGSGRPQAQYF
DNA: TGTGCCAGCAGCCTAGAGGGTAGCGGGAGGCCCCAGGCGCAGTATTTT

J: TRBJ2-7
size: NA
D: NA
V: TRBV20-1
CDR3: CSALGGGPPPYEQYF
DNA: TGCAGTGCTTTGGGGGGGGGCCCACCTCCCTACGAGCAGTACTTC

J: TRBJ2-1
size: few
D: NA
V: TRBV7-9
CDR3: CASSLQREPPHEQFF
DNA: TGTGCCAGCAGCTTACAACGGGAACCCCCCCATGAGCAGTTCTTC

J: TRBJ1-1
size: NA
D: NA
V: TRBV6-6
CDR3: CASSYEGAEAFF
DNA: TGTGCCAGCAGTTACGAAGGGGCTGAAGCTTTCTTT

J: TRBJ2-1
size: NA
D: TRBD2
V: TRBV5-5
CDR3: CASSLGAGEGNEQFF
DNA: TGTGCCAGCAGCTTGGGAGCGGGAGAAGGGAATGAGCAGTTCTTC

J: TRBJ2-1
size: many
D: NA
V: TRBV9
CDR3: CASSVRSLSWNEQFF
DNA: TGTGCCAGCAGCGTCCGGAGCCTGTCCTGGAATGAGCAGTTCTTC

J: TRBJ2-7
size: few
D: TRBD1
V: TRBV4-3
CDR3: CASSQGGTGEDEQYF
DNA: TGCGCCAGCAGCCAAGGCGGGACAGGGGAGGACGAGCAGTACTTC

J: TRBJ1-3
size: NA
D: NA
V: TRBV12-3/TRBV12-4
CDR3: CASSFGGGGNTIYF
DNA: TGTGCCAGCAGTTTCGGGGGAGGGGGAAACACCATATATTTT

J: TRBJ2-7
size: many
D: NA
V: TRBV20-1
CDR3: CSARVTGIFGEQYF
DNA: TGCAGTGCTAGGGTAACCGGGATTTTTGGCGAGCAGTACTTC

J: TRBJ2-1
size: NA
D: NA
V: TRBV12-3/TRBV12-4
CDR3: CASSLNGIYNEQFF
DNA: TGTGCCAGCAGTTTAAACGGTATCTACAATGAGCAGTTCTTC

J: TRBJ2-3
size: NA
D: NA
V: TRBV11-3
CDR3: CASSPAGARTDTQYF
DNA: TGTGCCAGCAGCCCAGCAGGGGCCCGCACAGATACGCAGTATTTT

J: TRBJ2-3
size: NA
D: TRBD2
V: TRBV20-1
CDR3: CSASGLAGSDTQYF
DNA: TGCAGTGCTTCCGGACTAGCGGGATCGGATACGCAGTATTTT

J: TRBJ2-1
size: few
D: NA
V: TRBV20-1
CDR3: CSARDARLEHNEQFF
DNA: TGCAGTGCTAGAGACGCCCGACTAGAACACAATGAGCAGTTCTTC

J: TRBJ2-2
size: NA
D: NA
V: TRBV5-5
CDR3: CASSGTPGWAGELFF
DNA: TGTGCCAGCAGTGGGACCCCGGGGTGGGCCGGGGAGCTGTTTTTT

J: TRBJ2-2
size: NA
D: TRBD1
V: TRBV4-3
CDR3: CASSQYRGTVTGELFF
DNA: TGCGCCAGCAGCCAGTATAGGGGGACAGTCACCGGGGAGCTGTTTTTT

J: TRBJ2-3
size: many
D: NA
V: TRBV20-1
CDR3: CSARAAEGSSDTQYF
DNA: TGCAGTGCTAGAGCGGCCGAGGGTAGCTCGGATACGCAGTATTTT

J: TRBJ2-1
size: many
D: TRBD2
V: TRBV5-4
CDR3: CASSSGTSLFF
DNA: TGTGCCAGCAGCTCCGGGACTAGCTTGTTCTTC

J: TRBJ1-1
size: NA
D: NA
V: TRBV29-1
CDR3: CSGTREPEAFF
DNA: TGCAGCGGGACAAGAGAGCCTGAAGCTTTCTTT

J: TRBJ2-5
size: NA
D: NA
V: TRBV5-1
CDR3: CASSLLGPRETQYF
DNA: TGCGCCAGCAGCCTCCTCGGGCCGCGGGAGACCCAGTACTTC

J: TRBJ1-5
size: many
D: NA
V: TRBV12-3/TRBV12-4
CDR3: CASSRQMSNQPQHF
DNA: TGTGCCAGCAGCCGACAGATGAGCAATCAGCCCCAGCATTTT

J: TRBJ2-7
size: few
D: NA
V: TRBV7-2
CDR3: CASSLARMPSYEQYF
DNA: TGTGCCAGCAGCTTAGCCAGGATGCCCTCCTACGAGCAGTACTTC

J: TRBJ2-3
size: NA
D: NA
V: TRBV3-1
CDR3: CASRAAGTDTQYF
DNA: TGTGCCAGCCGAGCTGCGGGCACAGATACGCAGTATTTT

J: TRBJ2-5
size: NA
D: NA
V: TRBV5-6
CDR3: CASSTSPGNALKTQYF
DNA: TGTGCCAGCAGCACAAGCCCCGGAAATGCACTAAAGACCCAGTACTTC

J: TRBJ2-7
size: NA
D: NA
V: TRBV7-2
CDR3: CASSYPTFGQYF
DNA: TGTGCCAGCAGCTACCCGACCTTTGGGCAGTACTTC

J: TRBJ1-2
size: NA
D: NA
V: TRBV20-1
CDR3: CSAPEGANYGYTF
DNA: TGCAGTGCGCCGGAGGGGGCTAACTATGGCTACACCTTC